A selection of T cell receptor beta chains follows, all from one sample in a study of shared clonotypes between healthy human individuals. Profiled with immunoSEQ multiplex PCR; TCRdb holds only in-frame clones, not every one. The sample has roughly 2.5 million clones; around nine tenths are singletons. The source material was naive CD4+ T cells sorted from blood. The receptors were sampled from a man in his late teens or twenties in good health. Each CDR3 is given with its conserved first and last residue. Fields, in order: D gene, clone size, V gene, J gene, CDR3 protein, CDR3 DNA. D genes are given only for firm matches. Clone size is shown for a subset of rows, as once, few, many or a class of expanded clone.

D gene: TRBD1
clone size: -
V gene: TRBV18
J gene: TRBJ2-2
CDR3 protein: CASSPPGQGNTGELFF
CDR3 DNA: TGTGCCAGCTCACCCCCGGGACAGGGAAACACCGGGGAGCTGTTTTTT

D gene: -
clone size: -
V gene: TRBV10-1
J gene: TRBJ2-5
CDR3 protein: CASSESRQGGTQYF
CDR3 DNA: TGCGCCAGCAGTGAGTCGAGACAGGGAGGGACCCAGTACTTC

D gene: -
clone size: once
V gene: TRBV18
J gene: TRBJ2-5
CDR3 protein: CASSLSYRAQETQYF
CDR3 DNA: TGTGCCAGCTCATTGAGCTACAGAGCTCAAGAGACCCAGTACTTC

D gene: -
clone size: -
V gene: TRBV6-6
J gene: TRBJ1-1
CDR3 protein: CASDVGKGTEAFF
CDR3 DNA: TGTGCCAGCGATGTCGGGAAAGGGACTGAAGCTTTCTTT

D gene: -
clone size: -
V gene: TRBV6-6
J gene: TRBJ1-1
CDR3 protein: CASSRGQNTEAFF
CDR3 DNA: TGTGCCAGCAGCCGGGGACAGAACACTGAAGCTTTCTTT

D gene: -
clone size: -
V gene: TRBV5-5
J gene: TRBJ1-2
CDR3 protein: CASSEITLNYGYTF
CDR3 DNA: TGTGCCAGCAGCGAAATTACACTTAACTATGGCTACACCTTC

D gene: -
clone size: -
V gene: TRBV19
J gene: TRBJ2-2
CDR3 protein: CASSPRDGPARKLFF
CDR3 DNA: TGTGCCAGTAGTCCGAGGGACGGTCCTGCGAGGAAGCTGTTTTTT

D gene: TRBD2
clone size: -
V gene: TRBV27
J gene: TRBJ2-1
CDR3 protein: CASRPLAGGVHYEQFF
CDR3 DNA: TGTGCCAGCAGGCCACTAGCGGGGGGTGTTCATTATGAGCAGTTCTTC

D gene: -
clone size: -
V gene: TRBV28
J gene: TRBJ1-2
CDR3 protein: CASSPVGDGYTF
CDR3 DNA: TGTGCCAGCAGTCCGGTTGGGGATGGCTACACCTTC

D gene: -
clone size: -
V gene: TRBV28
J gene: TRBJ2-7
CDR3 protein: CASSSLYEQYF
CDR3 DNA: TGTGCCAGCAGTTCCTTGTACGAGCAGTACTTC

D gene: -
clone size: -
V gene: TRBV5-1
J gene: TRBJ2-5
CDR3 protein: CASSLEASKQETQYF
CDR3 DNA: TGCGCCAGCAGCTTGGAGGCTTCGAAACAGGAGACCCAGTACTTC

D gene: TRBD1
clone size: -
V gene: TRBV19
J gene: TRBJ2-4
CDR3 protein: CASSITGTGGAKNIQYF
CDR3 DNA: TGTGCCAGTAGTATTACAGGGACAGGGGGAGCCAAAAACATTCAGTACTTC

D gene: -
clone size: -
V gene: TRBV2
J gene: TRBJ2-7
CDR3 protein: CASRETYEQYF
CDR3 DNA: TGTGCCAGCAGGGAGACCTACGAGCAGTACTTC

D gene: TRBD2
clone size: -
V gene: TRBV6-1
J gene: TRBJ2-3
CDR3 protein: CASSERLAGDSDTQYF
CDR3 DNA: TGTGCCAGCAGTGAACGACTAGCGGGAGACTCAGATACGCAGTATTTT

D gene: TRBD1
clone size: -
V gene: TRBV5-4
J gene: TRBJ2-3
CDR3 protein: CASSLTGQGKADTQYF
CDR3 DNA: TGTGCCAGCAGCTTGACAGGACAGGGGAAGGCAGATACGCAGTATTTT

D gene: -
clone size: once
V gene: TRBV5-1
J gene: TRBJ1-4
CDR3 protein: CASSPGTQATNEKLFF
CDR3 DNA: TGCGCCAGCAGCCCCGGGACGCAAGCAACTAATGAAAAACTGTTTTTT

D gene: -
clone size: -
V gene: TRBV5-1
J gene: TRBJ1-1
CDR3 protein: CASSAPHRENTEAFF
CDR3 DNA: TGCGCCAGCAGCGCCCCCCACAGAGAGAACACTGAAGCTTTCTTT

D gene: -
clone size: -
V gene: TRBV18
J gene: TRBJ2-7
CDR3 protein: CASSPKGNNEQYF
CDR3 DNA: TGTGCCAGCTCACCAAAAGGGAACAACGAGCAGTACTTC

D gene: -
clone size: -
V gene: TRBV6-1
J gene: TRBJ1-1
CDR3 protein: CASSDWVSSTEAFF
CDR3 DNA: TGTGCCAGCAGTGATTGGGTTTCGAGCACTGAAGCTTTCTTT

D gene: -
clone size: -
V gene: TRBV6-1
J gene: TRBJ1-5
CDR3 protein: CASSDRDTGYQPQHF
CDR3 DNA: TGTGCCAGCAGTGACCGGGACACCGGTTATCAGCCCCAGCATTTT

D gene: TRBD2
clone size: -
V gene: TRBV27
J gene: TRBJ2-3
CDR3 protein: CASIMKGLVADTQYF
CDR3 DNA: TGTGCCAGCATAATGAAGGGACTAGTCGCAGATACGCAGTATTTT

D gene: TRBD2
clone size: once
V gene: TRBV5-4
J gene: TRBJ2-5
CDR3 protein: CASSLQRGAQETQYF
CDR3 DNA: TGTGCCAGCAGCTTACAGCGGGGGGCACAAGAGACCCAGTACTTC

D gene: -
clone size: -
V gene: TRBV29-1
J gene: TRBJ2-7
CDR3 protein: CSVERDEQYF
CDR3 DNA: TGCAGCGTTGAAAGGGACGAGCAGTACTTC

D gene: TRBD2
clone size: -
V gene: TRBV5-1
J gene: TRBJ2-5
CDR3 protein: CASSQTSGSETQYF
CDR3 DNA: TGCGCCAGCAGCCAGACTAGCGGGAGTGAGACCCAGTACTTC

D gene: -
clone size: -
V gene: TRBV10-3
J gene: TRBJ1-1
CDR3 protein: CAISATGPRGEAFF
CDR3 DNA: TGTGCCATCAGTGCTACAGGGCCCCGGGGTGAAGCTTTCTTT

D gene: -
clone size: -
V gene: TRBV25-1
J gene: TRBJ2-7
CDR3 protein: CASSELDSSYEQYF
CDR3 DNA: TGTGCCAGCAGTGAATTAGACAGCTCCTACGAGCAGTACTTC

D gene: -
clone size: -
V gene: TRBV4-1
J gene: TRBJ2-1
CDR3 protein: CASSQASRFSYNEQFF
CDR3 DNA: TGCGCCAGCAGCCAAGCCTCGAGGTTCTCCTACAATGAGCAGTTCTTC

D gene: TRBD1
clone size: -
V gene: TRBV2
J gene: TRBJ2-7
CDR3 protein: CASRLDRGGNIHEQYF
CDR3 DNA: TGTGCCAGCAGGTTGGACAGGGGCGGGAATATCCACGAGCAGTACTTC

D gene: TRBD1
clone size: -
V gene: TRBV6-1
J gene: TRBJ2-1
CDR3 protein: CASKDGTGPPNEQFF
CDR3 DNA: TGTGCCAGCAAGGATGGGACAGGACCTCCCAATGAGCAGTTCTTC

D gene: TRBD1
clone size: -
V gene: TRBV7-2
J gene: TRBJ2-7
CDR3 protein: CASTKAGTGTYEQYF
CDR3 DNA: TGTGCCAGCACCAAAGCCGGGACAGGGACCTACGAGCAGTACTTC

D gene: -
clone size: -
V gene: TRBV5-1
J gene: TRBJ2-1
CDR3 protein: CASSLVRTATYNEQFF
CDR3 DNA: TGCGCCAGCAGCTTGGTTAGGACAGCGACCTACAATGAGCAGTTCTTC

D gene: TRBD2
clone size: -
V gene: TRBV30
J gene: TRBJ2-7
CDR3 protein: CAAGGYEQYF
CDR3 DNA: TGTGCCGCGGGGGGCTACGAGCAGTACTTC

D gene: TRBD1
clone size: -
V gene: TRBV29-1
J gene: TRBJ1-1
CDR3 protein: CSGGGQGGNTEAFF
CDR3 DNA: TGCAGCGGGGGGGGACAGGGAGGAAACACTGAAGCTTTCTTT

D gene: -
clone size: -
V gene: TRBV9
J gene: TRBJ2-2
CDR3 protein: CASSVATSTGELFF
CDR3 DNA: TGTGCCAGCAGCGTAGCTACAAGCACCGGGGAGCTGTTTTTT

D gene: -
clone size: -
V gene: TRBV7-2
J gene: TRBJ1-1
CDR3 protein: CASSLEGLNTEAFF
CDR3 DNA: TGTGCCAGCAGCTTGGAGGGGCTGAACACTGAAGCTTTCTTT

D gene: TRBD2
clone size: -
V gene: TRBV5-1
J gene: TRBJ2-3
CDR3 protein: CASSLAGREGRDTQYF
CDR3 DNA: TGCGCCAGCAGCTTGGCCGGGCGGGAGGGCCGGGATACGCAGTATTTT

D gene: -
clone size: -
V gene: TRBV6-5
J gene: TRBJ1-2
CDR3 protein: CASSYSIPGAGGYTF
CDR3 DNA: TGTGCCAGCAGTTACTCGATTCCAGGGGCAGGGGGCTACACCTTC

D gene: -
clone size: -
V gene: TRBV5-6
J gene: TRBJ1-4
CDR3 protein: CASSLGGTTNEKLFF
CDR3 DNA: TGTGCCAGCAGCTTGGGGGGGACAACTAATGAAAAACTGTTTTTT

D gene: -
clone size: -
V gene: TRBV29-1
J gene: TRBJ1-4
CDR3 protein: CSVRGGGNEKLFF
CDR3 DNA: TGCAGCGTACGAGGGGGGGGTAATGAAAAACTGTTTTTT

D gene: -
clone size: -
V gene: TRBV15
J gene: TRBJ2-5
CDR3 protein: CATSRQGWYREETQYF
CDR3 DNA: TGTGCCACCAGCAGACAGGGGTGGTACCGTGAGGAGACCCAGTACTTC

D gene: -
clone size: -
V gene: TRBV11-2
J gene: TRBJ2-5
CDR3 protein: CASSSQRETQYF
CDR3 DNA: TGTGCCAGCAGCTCACAGAGGGAGACCCAGTACTTC

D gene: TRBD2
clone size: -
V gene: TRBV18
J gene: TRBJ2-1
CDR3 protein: CASSPPGASGGPSSSYNEQFF
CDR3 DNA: TGTGCCAGCTCACCCCCGGGGGCTAGCGGGGGGCCTTCGAGCTCCTACAATGAGCAGTTCTTC

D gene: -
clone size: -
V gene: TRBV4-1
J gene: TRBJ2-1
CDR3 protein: CASSQINSGTSYYNEQFF
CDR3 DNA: TGCGCCAGCAGCCAAATTAATTCCGGGACTTCCTACTACAATGAGCAGTTCTTC

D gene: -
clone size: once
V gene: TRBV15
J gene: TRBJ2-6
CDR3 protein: CATSRVGSSGANVLTF
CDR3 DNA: TGTGCCACCAGCAGAGTGGGGAGCTCTGGGGCCAACGTCCTGACTTTC

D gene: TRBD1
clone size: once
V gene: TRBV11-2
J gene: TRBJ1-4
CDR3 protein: CASSSDRTDPRKLFF
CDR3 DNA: TGTGCCAGCAGCTCGGACAGGACCGATCCCCGAAAACTGTTTTTT

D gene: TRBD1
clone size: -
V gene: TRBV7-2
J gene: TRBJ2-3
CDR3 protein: CASSLGQTLTDTQYF
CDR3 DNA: TGTGCCAGCAGCCTGGGACAGACCCTCACAGATACGCAGTATTTT

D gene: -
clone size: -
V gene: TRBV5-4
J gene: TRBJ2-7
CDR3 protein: CASSAFRVEEQYF
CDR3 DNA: TGTGCCAGCAGCGCGTTCAGGGTCGAGGAGCAGTACTTC

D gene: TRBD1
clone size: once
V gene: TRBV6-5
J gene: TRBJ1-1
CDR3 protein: CASSPGGGHTEAFF
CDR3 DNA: TGTGCCAGCAGTCCAGGGGGCGGACACACTGAAGCTTTCTTT

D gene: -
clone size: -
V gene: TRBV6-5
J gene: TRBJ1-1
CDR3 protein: CASSYYRSPNTEAFF
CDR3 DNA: TGTGCCAGCAGTTACTATAGGAGCCCTAACACTGAAGCTTTCTTT

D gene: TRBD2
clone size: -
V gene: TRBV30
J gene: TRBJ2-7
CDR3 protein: CAWSVSRSSGVSYEQYF
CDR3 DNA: TGTGCCTGGAGTGTAAGTCGTTCTAGCGGGGTCTCCTACGAGCAGTACTTC

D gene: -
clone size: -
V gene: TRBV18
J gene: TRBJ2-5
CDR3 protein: CASSTSMETRQETQYF
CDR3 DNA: TGTGCCAGCTCAACATCGATGGAGACCCGACAAGAGACCCAGTACTTC

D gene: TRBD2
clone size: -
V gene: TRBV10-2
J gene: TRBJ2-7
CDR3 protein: CAAYGGLAGTYEQYF
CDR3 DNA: TGCGCCGCGTACGGGGGACTAGCGGGAACCTACGAGCAGTACTTC